The 22 T cell receptor beta chains reported below all come from one sample, sequenced in a study of beta chain features in type 1 diabetes. No antigens are known for them. The entirety of the isolated RNA underwent reverse transcription, so expressed TCRB transcripts were sequenced. Produced via immunoSEQ multiplex PCR; TCRdb's table is partial and in-frame only. In the table there are more than 550,000 clones, over 13% of which are singletons. The study, taken as a whole, reports: TCRB CDR3 length was moderately but significantly reduced in all four CD4+ subsets of Type 1 diabetes patients.

The sequenced material came from naive CD4+ T cells from blood. The source is a man younger than 30 with type 1 diabetes.

The chain links TRBV7-9 to TRBJ2-5; 11 bases line up with TRBD2. The CDR3 sequence is 14 residues long. The V and J ends lost 3 bases and 5 bases, in that order; junction bases with no gene match: 2. CDR1 SEHNR and CDR2 FQNEAQ come from the germline V gene (reference sequence). CDR3 in amino acids: CASSLTSGEETQYF. DNA of the CDR3: TGTGCCAGCAGCTTGACTAGCGGGGAGGAGACCCAGTACTTC.

This chain uses TRBV5-4 with TRBJ2-6, with D hard to call. The germline V and J ends were trimmed by 4 bases and 2 bases, with 4 bases remaining between them. The CDR3 loop spans 13 amino acids. Germline values: CDR1 SGHNT, CDR2 YYREEE (reference sequence). The CDR3 sequence: CASSRPGANVLTF. DNA of the CDR3: TGTGCCAGCAGCCGGCCTGGGGCCAACGTCCTGACTTTC.

This clone was observed a few times. This rearrangement joins TRBV30 to TRBJ2-5; D ambiguous. Germline V CDR1 and CDR2: GTSNPN, SVGIG (reference sequence). V dropped 5 bases and J dropped 9 bases, with 25 bases sitting between them. The CDR3 is 15 residues long. Here the CDR3 DNA reads TGTGCCTGGCAGACACAAGGGCCAACAAAAATGGCCCAGTACTTC. The encoded protein is CAWQTQGPTKMAQYF.

V and J are TRBV30 and TRBJ1-1; D call uncertain. Looked up from germline, CDR1 is GTSNPN and CDR2 is SVGIG (reference sequence). V lost 4 bases and J 6 bases, leaving 18 bases between the germline ends. This CDR3 contains 14 residues. DNA of the CDR3: TGTGCCTGGACACCCATTTTGGCTGGGTCTGAAGCTTTCTTT. It yields the protein CAWTPILAGSEAFF.

CDR3 in DNA: TGTGCCAGCAGGGGACAGGCTCTGAACACTGAAGCTTTCTTT. Amino acids: CASRGQALNTEAFF. The rearrangement links TRBV6-6 to TRBJ1-1, with 8 bases identical to TRBD1. V lost 6 bases to trimming and J lost 0 bases; unmatched junction nucleotides: 3. Germline V gene lookup returns CDR1 MNHNY and CDR2 SVGAGI (reference sequence). There are 14 residues in the CDR3.

This clone was seen a handful of times. The gene calls are TRBV19 and TRBJ1-2; a weak D match, TRBD1 (6 bases). V was cut by 1 base and J by 5 bases, with 20 bases left in between. CDR3 length: 17 residues. Germline V gene sequence: CDR1 LNHDA, CDR2 SQIVND (reference sequence). CDR3 bases: TGTGCCAGTAGTATAGGATCCGGGACATTCCAAAAATATGGCTACACCTTC. It encodes CASSIGSGTFQKYGYTF.

The chain's CDR3 is CASSTADRTDTQYF. For the CDR3, the DNA is TGTGCCAGCAGCACCGCGGACCGCACAGATACGCAGTATTTT. This rearrangement joins TRBV11-2 to TRBJ2-3; D unclear. CDR1 and CDR2 (germline): SGHAT, FQNNGV. The CDR3 is made up of 14 amino acids. V dropped 5 bases and J dropped 1 base, with 10 bases sitting between them.

In its sample, this clone was seen a few times. Other DNA sequences within the sample encode an identical CDR3. The chain carries TRBV20-1 and TRBJ2-7; D gene unclear. Germline values: CDR1 DFQATT, CDR2 SNEGSKA (reference sequence). Trimming pared 0 bases from V and 7 bases from J, leaving 7 bases between. The CDR3 runs to 11 residues. In DNA form, the CDR3 reads TGCAGTGCTAGAGATCCCAGGGAGCAGTACTTC. Translated, it gives CSARDPREQYF.

This clone was counted between two and nine times. The same CDR3 arises from other DNA sequences in this sample as well. The chain uses TRBV5-1 and TRBJ1-1, with D possibly being TRBD1 (5 bases). V lost 0 bases, J lost 1 base, and 7 bases lay in between. The germline CDR1 and CDR2 sequences are SGHRS and YFSETQ. This CDR3 is built from 14 residues. CDR3 DNA: TGCGCCAGCAGCTTGGGGACATCGAACACTGAAGCTTTCTTT. This sequence encodes CASSLGTSNTEAFF.

The chain combines TRBV9 with TRBJ2-2; maybe TRBD1 (7 bases). V dropped 0 bases and J dropped 5 bases, with 11 bases sitting between them. The CDR3 is 15 amino acids. Germline V gene data show CDR1 as SGDLS and CDR2 as YYNGEE. This chain's CDR3 is CASSVEAGGTGELFF. The CDR3, as DNA: TGTGCCAGCAGCGTAGAGGCAGGGGGGACCGGGGAGCTGTTTTTT.

The chain joins TRBV6-1 to TRBJ2-7, with unresolved D. Germline V gene lookup returns CDR1 MNHNS and CDR2 SASEGT. The CDR3 loop spans 15 amino acids. The V end lost 6 bases, the J end lost 2 bases, and 17 bases lay between the germline ends. The CDR3 coding sequence is TGTGCCAGCAGCCAACGGGTGGGCGGTCCCTACGAGCAGTACTTC. Its protein is CASSQRVGGPYEQYF.

The V call is TRBV21-1, the J call TRBJ2-7; the listed D gene, TRBD1, was not tested against the DNA. TRBV21-1 is noted as a pseudogene. This CDR3 region has 15 residues. The DNA of the CDR3 is TGTGCCAGCAGCGGTCGCAGGGGGTACTCCTACGAGCAGTACTTC. It translates to CASSGRRGYSYEQYF.

This chain joins TRBV7-6 and TRBJ2-7; 8 nucleotides agree with TRBD1. Germline V gives CDR1 SGHVS, CDR2 FNYEAQ. Trimming at V came to 5 bases and at J to 4 bases, leaving 7 bases not matched to a gene. The CDR3 consists of 14 residues. The chain's CDR3 is CASSVRTGRYEQYF. The CDR3 region has the DNA TGTGCCAGCAGCGTCAGGACAGGGCGGTACGAGCAGTACTTC.

This clone was detected only a few times. This chain joins TRBV18 and TRBJ2-7; a weak D match, TRBD1 (6 bases). V lost 3 bases and J 4 bases, leaving 16 bases between the germline ends. Germline V gives CDR1 KGHSH, CDR2 LQKENI. The CDR3 extends over 15 amino acids. CDR3 region: CASSPGAGEGYEQYF. CDR3 coding DNA: TGTGCCAGCTCACCTGGGGCAGGGGAAGGGTACGAGCAGTACTTC.

The chain links TRBV9 to TRBJ2-3, with D possibly matching TRBD1 (5 bases). In germline, CDR1 is SGDLS, CDR2 YYNGEE. This CDR3 comprises 16 residues. V lost 4 bases, J lost 1 base, and 16 bases lay in between. CDR3 DNA sequence: TGTGCCAGCAGCCCTGGGGCGTATTGGGGCACAGATACGCAGTATTTT. It is translated as CASSPGAYWGTDTQYF.

Points on this clone: The sample contains more than one DNA sequence encoding this CDR3. This rearrangement joins TRBV6-6 to TRBJ2-3, with D perhaps matching TRBD2 (5 bases). The CDR3 runs to 13 residues. Germline lookup yields CDR1 MNHNY and CDR2 SVGAGI (reference sequence). Trimming took 6 bases from V and 4 from J, leaving 11 bases between them. CDR3 bases: TGTGCCAGCAGCCCCCCCGGGGCAGATACGCAGTATTTT. Its protein is CASSPPGADTQYF.

This clone has just a few counts. V is TRBV18 and J is TRBJ1-5, with a possible D match to TRBD1 (5 bases). V dropped 0 bases and J dropped 6 bases, with 9 bases sitting between them. CDR1 is KGHSH, CDR2 LQKENI, per germline. This CDR3 comprises 14 residues. CDR3 residues: CASSPPGVGQPQHF. In DNA form, the CDR3 reads TGTGCCAGCTCACCACCGGGGGTGGGTCAGCCCCAGCATTTT.

This chain connects TRBV4-3 to TRBJ2-3; TRBD1 is a possible D gene (7 bases). V was cut by 3 bases and J by 1 base, with 20 bases left in between. CDR1 is LGHNA, CDR2 YSLEER, per germline. The CDR3 is 18 residues long. CDR3 coding DNA: TGCGCCAGCAGCCAGCATCCATCAGGGGGGTCGGGCACAGATACGCAGTATTTT. It translates to CASSQHPSGGSGTDTQYF.

This clone has just one count. The genes are TRBV5-1 and TRBJ1-1; D may be TRBD1 (5 bases). The V and J ends lost 5 bases and 9 bases respectively, with 14 bases between them. Per germline, CDR1 SGHRS and CDR2 YFSETQ. The CDR3 totals 12 residues. The CDR3 protein is CASSIGDGKAFF. In DNA form, the CDR3 reads TGCGCCAGCAGTATAGGGGACGGGAAAGCTTTCTTT.

This clone has only a few counts. The chain has TRBV5-4 and TRBJ2-7; 11 bases fit TRBD2. The CDR3 covers 15 residues. Germline CDR1 reads SGHNT; CDR2 reads YYREEE (reference sequence). V lost 3 bases and J lost 4; bases outside the gene matches: 6. This CDR3 reads CASSSGLAEGYEQYF. Written as DNA, the CDR3 is TGTGCCAGCAGCTCGGGACTAGCGGAGGGTTACGAGCAGTACTTC.

This clone was seen a few times. The chain has TRBV30 and TRBJ2-1; D may correspond to TRBD1 or TRBD2 (5 bases each). This CDR3 spans 15 amino acids. Between the trimmed V and J ends, which lost 1 base and 0 bases, there was a span of 10 bases. Germline CDR1 and CDR2: GTSNPN and SVGIG (reference sequence). The chain's CDR3 is CAWSGGASSYNEQFF. Here the CDR3 DNA reads TGTGCCTGGAGTGGAGGGGCGAGCTCCTACAATGAGCAGTTCTTC.

This clone came up a few times. This chain uses TRBV9 with TRBJ2-1; tentatively, D is TRBD2 (5 bases). CDR3 length: 15 residues. Trimming cost V 2 bases and J 0 bases, with 9 bases left between them. The germline V gene has CDR1 SGDLS and CDR2 YYNGEE. This CDR3 is CASSVEGISYNEQFF. The CDR3 region has the DNA TGTGCCAGCAGCGTCGAGGGCATCTCCTACAATGAGCAGTTCTTC.